These 8 T cell receptor beta chains came from one sample sequenced in a study of shared clonotypes between healthy human individuals. The data were produced by immunoSEQ multiplex PCR, yet TCRdb's version contains in-frame clones alone and is incomplete. The sample lists 1,100,000 or so clones; 78% were seen once. The material sequenced was memory CD4+ T cells from PBMCs. The subset here: CD45RA-negative fraction. The receptors were gathered from a man aged 18 to 30 in good health. Some clones in this sample may be carry-over from other donors' samples.

This clone has just one count. This chain joins TRBV15 and TRBJ1-2; D uncertain. Trimming pared 3 bases from V and 4 bases from J, leaving 15 bases between. Germline V gives CDR1 LNHNV, CDR2 YYDKDF (reference sequence). This CDR3 is built from 15 residues. The CDR3 reads CATSRGLNPSYGYTF. DNA of the CDR3: TGTGCCACCAGCAGGGGCTTGAACCCATCCTATGGCTACACCTTC.

The chain couples TRBV7-2 to TRBJ1-2; 8 bases map to TRBD1. Germline V gives CDR1 SGHTA, CDR2 FQGNSA. With 4 bases clipped from V and 4 bases from J, the junction kept 5 bases outside the gene matches. The CDR3 extends over 14 amino acids. The CDR3 spells CASSYATGAYGYTF. CDR3 coding DNA: TGTGCCAGCAGCTACGCGACAGGGGCCTATGGCTACACCTTC.

The chain recombines TRBV28 with TRBJ2-3; D unclear. CDR1 MDHEN and CDR2 SYDVKM come from the germline V gene. The length of the CDR3 is 9 residues. The V end was cut by 11 bases, the J end by 5 bases, with 5 bases between. The CDR3 region has the DNA TGTGCCCTTCGAGATACGCAGTATTTT. This translates into CALRDTQYF.

V gene TRBV9 combines with J gene TRBJ2-5, with TRBD2 matching 8 bases. This CDR3 spans 15 amino acids. The ends lost 2 bases at V and 5 bases at J; junction bases unmatched: 8. Germline CDR1 reads SGDLS; CDR2 reads YYNGEE. The CDR3 sequence: CASSVEAGVWETQYF. Here the CDR3 DNA reads TGTGCCAGCAGCGTGGAAGCGGGAGTTTGGGAGACCCAGTACTTC.

This chain links TRBV2 with TRBJ2-1; TRBD1 matches 9 bases. The CDR3 sequence is 14 residues long. From germline, CDR1 is SNHLY and CDR2 FYNNEI. The V and J ends lost 8 bases and 3 bases, in that order; junction bases with no gene match: 5. This CDR3 is CASHRQGVYNEQFF. CDR3 bases: TGTGCCAGCCACCGACAGGGGGTCTACAATGAGCAGTTCTTC.

Only one count was recorded for this clone. One end of the junction fails to match germline, which may point to a read error. The rearrangement joins TRBV6-1 to TRBJ1-2; weak D call: TRBD1 (6 bases). The CDR3 is 15 amino acids. Germline lookup yields CDR1 MNHNS and CDR2 SASEGT. Here the CDR3 reads CAISENGGGGHGYTF. The CDR3 region has the DNA TGCGCCATCAGTGAGAATGGCGGGGGGGGGCATGGCTACACCTTC.

The rearrangement joins TRBV27 to TRBJ2-7; 7 nucleotides align to TRBD1. This CDR3 spans 15 amino acids. The germline V gene encodes CDR1 MNHEY and CDR2 SMNVEV (reference sequence). The J segment lost 3 bases and the V segment lost 5 bases, leaving 10 bases of the junction unmatched. CDR3 in DNA: TGTGCCAGCAGTACGCGACAGGGTTGGAGCTACGAGCAGTACTTC. Its translation: CASSTRQGWSYEQYF.

The J gene is TRBJ2-1, the V gene TRBV5-4, with 13 bases lining up with TRBD2. Germline V gene lookup returns CDR1 SGHNT and CDR2 YYREEE (reference sequence). This CDR3 has 19 residues. Unmatched junction bases numbered 22, after V lost 4 bases and J lost 12 bases. The CDR3 is CASSGTSGRAGFPTLGQFF. The CDR3 DNA reads as TGTGCCAGCAGCGGAACTAGCGGGAGGGCCGGCTTCCCTACTCTGGGGCAGTTCTTC.